These T cell receptor beta chains were read from a single sample in a study of T cell changes during pregnancy in multiple sclerosis. Data came from immunoSEQ multiplex PCR; TCRdb stores just in-frame clones and leaves some out. The data show some 96,000 clones, around 92% seen once. The sequencing used peripheral blood, collected after pregnancy. The receptor source for this set is a female donor with multiple sclerosis, enrolled in a pregnancy study. The CDR3 runs from the conserved cysteine through the conserved F or W. The order of the fields is clone size, V gene, D gene, J gene, CDR3 protein, CDR3 DNA. The D gene is left open where the match is weak. Rows may omit the clone size; those that give it use once, few, many or a size class.

>NA|TRBV6-1|TRBD1|TRBJ1-1
CASSGGQLNTEAFF
TGTGCCAGCAGTGGGGGACAGTTGAACACTGAAGCTTTCTTT
>NA|TRBV7-3|TRBD2|TRBJ2-1
CASRKPGLADKYNEQFF
TGTGCCAGCAGGAAACCGGGACTAGCGGATAAATACAATGAGCAGTTCTTC
>NA|TRBV5-6|NA|TRBJ2-7
CASSFAGTRSYEQYF
TGTGCCAGCAGCTTTGCGGGGACCCGCTCCTACGAGCAGTACTTC
>few|TRBV5-4|TRBD1|TRBJ1-1
CASSESGTANTEAFF
TGTGCCAGCAGCGAATCCGGGACAGCGAACACTGAAGCTTTCTTT
>NA|TRBV28|TRBD1|TRBJ2-7
CASNPTGSWEQYF
TGTGCCAGCAACCCGACAGGGTCGTGGGAGCAGTACTTC
>NA|TRBV19|NA|TRBJ2-6
CAGGGSGANVLTF
TGTGCCGGGGGCGGGTCTGGGGCCAACGTCCTGACTTTC
>NA|TRBV5-6|NA|TRBJ1-5
CASSQRGRGNQPQHF
TGTGCCAGCAGCCAAAGGGGAAGGGGCAATCAGCCCCAGCATTTT
>NA|TRBV7-2|NA|TRBJ1-4
CASSLNPRTNEKLFF
TGTGCCAGCAGCTTAAATCCGCGGACTAATGAAAAACTGTTTTTT
>NA|TRBV6-4|TRBD1|TRBJ2-3
CASSPGQTTDTQYF
TGTGCCAGCTCACCGGGACAGACCACAGATACGCAGTATTTT
>NA|TRBV9|NA|TRBJ2-7
CASSVGQFYEQYF
TGTGCCAGCAGCGTTGGACAGTTCTACGAGCAGTACTTC
>NA|TRBV7-9|TRBD2|TRBJ2-3
CASGSRAGDPDTQYF
TGTGCCAGCGGATCTCGGGCGGGAGACCCAGATACGCAGTATTTT
>NA|TRBV6-6|TRBD2|TRBJ2-1
CASRPTSGGSYNEQFF
TGTGCCAGCAGGCCGACTAGCGGGGGCTCCTACAATGAGCAGTTCTTC
>NA|TRBV19|NA|TRBJ1-1
CATQGTAEAFF
TGTGCCACGCAGGGGACCGCTGAAGCTTTCTTT
>once|TRBV19|TRBD1|TRBJ1-1
CASLGQGANTEAFF
TGTGCCAGTTTGGGACAGGGGGCTAACACTGAAGCTTTCTTT
>NA|TRBV6-5|NA|TRBJ2-3
CASSYSIRSPDTQYF
TGTGCCAGCAGTTACTCGATTCGGTCCCCGGATACGCAGTATTTT
>NA|TRBV5-1|NA|TRBJ2-3
CASSLGGAGGTDTQYF
TGCGCCAGCAGCTTGGGAGGGGCTGGAGGGACAGATACGCAGTATTTT
>NA|TRBV5-1|TRBD1|TRBJ2-5
CASTLNGQGSQETQYF
TGCGCCAGCACCTTAAATGGACAGGGGTCCCAAGAGACCCAGTACTTC
>NA|TRBV15|NA|TRBJ1-2
CATSRERGYGYTF
TGTGCCACCAGCAGAGAAAGGGGCTATGGCTACACCTTC